This T cell receptor beta chain appears in the sequencing data of a study of T cell changes during pregnancy in multiple sclerosis (dated by TCRdb to between 2017 and 2020). Study-wide context: Changes in the T cell repertoire over the course of pregnancy were examined in this study in women with multiple sclerosis.

The library was made by the immunoSEQ multiplex PCR assay. In its TCRdb copy, this immuneACCESS table keeps in-frame sequences only and misses some clones. Where compared with another copy, unresolved V genes explain less than half of these, and the others have no known cause. The sample data list roughly 40,000 clones, and around nine tenths of these were observed just once. The leading ten clones occupy approximately 0.81% of the sample. From cysteine to phenylalanine, the CDR3 is 15 amino acids long. Solely the CDR3 DNA is kept, with 45 bases framed from the first base. Trimming costs V 3 bases and J 8 bases, and their ends lie 16 bases apart. Looking up the germline V gene yields CDR1 MDHEN and CDR2 SYDVKM. This clone was observed a single time. Its antigen specificity is not known. No qualities accompany the bases; no much larger clone lies one base away.

The source material was CD4+ T cells from peripheral blood mononuclear cells, sampled before pregnancy. The rearrangement combines TRBV28 with TRBJ1-4, and the D gene may be TRBD1, 6 bases matching. The receptor's source is a female donor with multiple sclerosis, enrolled in a pregnancy study. The encoded CDR3 is CASSLPGTMGEKLFF. Read as DNA, the sequence is TGTGCCAGCAGTTTGCCCGGGACAATGGGGGAAAAACTGTTTTTT.